This T cell receptor (beta chain) was captured in a study of blood T cell repertoires in COVID-19. At the level of the study: Samples representing acute and convalescent COVID-19 were sourced from the United States, Italy and Spain. Sources were T cells, B-cell-depleted T cells, or PBMCs; the material itself was cDNA or gDNA.

CDR1 is LGHDT and CDR2 is YNNKEL in the germline V gene (reference sequence). This CDR3 spans 15 amino acids. Unmatched junction bases numbered 3, after V lost 2 bases and J lost 6 bases. The assay was immunoSEQ multiplex PCR, and TCRdb's table has in-frame clones only and misses some. The table includes fewer than 350,000 clones, about nine tenths detected once. The chain uses TRBV3-1 (or the pseudogene TRBV3-2) and TRBJ1-5, with 11 bases lining up with TRBD1. The source is a young woman with COVID-19, enrolled during active disease. Sequencing was performed on peripheral blood. The CDR3, as DNA: TGTGCCAGCAGCCAATGGACAGGGGGCGGTCAGCCCCAGCATTTT. It specifies CASSQWTGGGQPQHF.